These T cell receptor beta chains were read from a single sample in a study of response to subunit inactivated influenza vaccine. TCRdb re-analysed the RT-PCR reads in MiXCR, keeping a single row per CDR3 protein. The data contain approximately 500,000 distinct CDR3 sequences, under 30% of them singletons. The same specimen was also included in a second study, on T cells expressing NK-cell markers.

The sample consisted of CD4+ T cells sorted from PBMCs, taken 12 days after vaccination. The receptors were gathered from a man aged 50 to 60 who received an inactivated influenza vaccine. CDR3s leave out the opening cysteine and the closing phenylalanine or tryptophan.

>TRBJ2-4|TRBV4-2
ASSQTSPGQKNIQY
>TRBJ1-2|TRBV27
ASSSRQKNTYGYT
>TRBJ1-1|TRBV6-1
ASSDRSGGAF
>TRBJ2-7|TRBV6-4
ASSEFKGAGEQY
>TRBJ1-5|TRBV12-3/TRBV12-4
ASSFGQGAEGNQPQH
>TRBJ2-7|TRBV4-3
ASSNRGYEQY
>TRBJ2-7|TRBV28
ASSSPWTGDYEQY
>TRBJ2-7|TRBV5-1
ASSLGRTAYEQY
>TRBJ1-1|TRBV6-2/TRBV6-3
ASSYVQGAVNTEAF
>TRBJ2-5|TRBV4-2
ASSSTTAQETQY
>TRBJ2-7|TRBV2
ASSEVGVNEQY
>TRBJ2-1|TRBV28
ASSLKYEQF